This passage covers 9 T cell receptor beta chains from one sample sequenced in a study of cytomegalovirus exposure and HLA in healthy donors. The method was immunoSEQ multiplex PCR; TCRdb's version includes in-frame clones alone and lacks a portion of them. This sample has some 140,000 clones; roughly four fifths occur once, and the top ten carry over 1.1%. The sequenced sample was PBMCs. The source is a woman in her thirties in good health and CMV-seronegative.

This clone was counted a few times. The chain carries TRBV5-1 and TRBJ1-2, with D possibly being TRBD1 (6 bases). Trimming left V 3 bases short and J 5 bases short, with 14 bases between. The CDR3 consists of 14 residues. In germline, CDR1 is SGHRS, CDR2 YFSETQ. CDR3 protein: CASSSRQAGYGYTF. For the CDR3, the DNA is TGCGCCAGCAGCTCTAGACAGGCCGGTTATGGCTACACCTTC.

As to this clone: The junction differs from germline at one of its ends, possibly a read error. This chain joins TRBV7-7 and TRBJ2-1; 13 nucleotides match TRBD2. This CDR3 region has 13 residues. Germline assignment: CDR1 SSHAT and CDR2 FNYEAQ (reference sequence). The CDR3 here is CASSSGLAGKQFF. The CDR3 DNA is TGTGCTAGCAGCTCGGGACTAGCGGGGAAGCAGTTCTTC.

The CDR3 coding sequence is TGTGCCAGCAGCCCTCGCGGGGTACAAGAGACCCAGTACTTC. Translating gives CASSPRGVQETQYF. The chain carries TRBV5-4 and TRBJ2-5; perhaps TRBD2 as D (6 bases). From germline, CDR1 is SGHNT and CDR2 YYREEE (reference sequence). This CDR3 region has 14 residues. Between the trimmed V and J ends, which lost 4 bases and 2 bases, there was a span of 12 bases.

The chain recombines TRBV2 with TRBJ2-3; weak D call: TRBD2 (6 bases). Trimming took 6 bases from V and 8 from J, leaving 6 bases between them. Germline lookup yields CDR1 SNHLY and CDR2 FYNNEI. This CDR3 contains 10 residues. The CDR3 region is CASRGGTQYF. CDR3 nucleotides: TGTGCCAGCAGGGGGGGTACGCAGTATTTT.

The chain links TRBV4-3 to TRBJ1-5; 7 positions agree with TRBD1. The CDR3 length is 14 residues. Germline V CDR1 and CDR2: LGHNA, YSLEER. Trimming cost V 4 bases and J 6 bases; bases outside gene matches: 6. CDR3 DNA sequence: TGCGCCAGCAGCCGAGGGGGCTTGGGTCAGCCCCAGCATTTT. Residues: CASSRGGLGQPQHF.

J is TRBJ1-1 and V is TRBV30, with 9 bases matching TRBD1. CDR1 is GTSNPN, CDR2 SVGIG, per germline (reference sequence). The length of the CDR3 is 13 residues. Unmatched junction bases numbered 1, after V lost 1 base and J lost 4 bases. The CDR3 is CAWSGTGVTEAFF. In DNA form, the CDR3 reads TGTGCCTGGAGTGGGACAGGGGTCACTGAAGCTTTCTTT.

In regard to this clone: Other nucleotide sequences in the sample specify the same CDR3. This chain uses TRBV18 with TRBJ2-7, with D hard to call. CDR1 KGHSH and CDR2 LQKENI come from the germline V gene. V lost 3 bases and J 4 bases, leaving 4 bases between the germline ends. The CDR3 is 11 amino acids. The CDR3 DNA follows: TGTGCCAGCTCACCCGGGTACGAGCAGTACTTC. Its translation: CASSPGYEQYF.

The table lists this clone with a count of one. The chain is built from TRBV5-4 and TRBJ2-1; D may be TRBD2 (6 bases). The CDR3 has 14 amino acids. Per germline, CDR1 SGHNT and CDR2 YYREEE (reference sequence). Trimming took 4 bases from V and 5 from J, leaving 13 bases between them. The CDR3 loop is CASSGRGGDNEQFF. The DNA of the CDR3 is TGTGCCAGCAGCGGCCGCGGCGGGGACAATGAGCAGTTCTTC. The whole variable domain, filled in from reference TRBV5-4 and TRBJ2-1, reads ETGVTQSPTHLIKTRGQQVTLRCSSQSGHNTVSWYQQALGQGPQFIFQYYREEENGRGNFPPRFSGLQFPNYSSELNVNALELDDSALYLCASSGRGGDNEQFFGPGTRLTVL.

This clone has more than one count but fewer than ten. J is TRBJ1-2 and V is TRBV5-6; D remains unclear. Trimming took 4 bases from V and 4 from J, leaving 14 bases between them. Germline lookup yields CDR1 SGHDT and CDR2 YYEEEE. The CDR3 has 14 residues. CDR3 amino acids: CASSVSLRVYGYTF. DNA for the CDR3: TGTGCCAGCAGCGTGAGTTTACGGGTCTATGGCTACACCTTC.